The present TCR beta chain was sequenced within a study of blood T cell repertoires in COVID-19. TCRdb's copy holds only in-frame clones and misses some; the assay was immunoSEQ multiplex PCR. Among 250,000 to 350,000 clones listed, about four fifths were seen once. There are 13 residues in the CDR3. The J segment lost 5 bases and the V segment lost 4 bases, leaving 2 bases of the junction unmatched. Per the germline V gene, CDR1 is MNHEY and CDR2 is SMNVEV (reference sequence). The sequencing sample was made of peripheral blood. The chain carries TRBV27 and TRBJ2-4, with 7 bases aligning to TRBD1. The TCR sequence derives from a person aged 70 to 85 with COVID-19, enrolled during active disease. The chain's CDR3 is CASSWTGQNIQYF. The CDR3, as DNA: TGTGCCAGCAGTTGGACAGGCCAAAACATTCAGTACTTC.